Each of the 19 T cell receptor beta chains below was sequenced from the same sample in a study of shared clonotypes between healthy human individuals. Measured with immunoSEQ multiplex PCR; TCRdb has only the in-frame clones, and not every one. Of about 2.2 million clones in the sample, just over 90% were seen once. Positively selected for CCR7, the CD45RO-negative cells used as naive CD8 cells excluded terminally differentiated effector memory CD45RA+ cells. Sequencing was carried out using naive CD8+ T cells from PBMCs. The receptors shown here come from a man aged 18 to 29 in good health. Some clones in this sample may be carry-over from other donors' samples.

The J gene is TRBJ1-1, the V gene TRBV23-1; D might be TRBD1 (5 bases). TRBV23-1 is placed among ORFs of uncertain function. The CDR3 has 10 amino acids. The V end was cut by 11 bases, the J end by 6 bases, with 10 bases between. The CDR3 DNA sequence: TGCGCCTCCGGGGGAGCTGAAGCTTTCTTT. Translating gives CASGGAEAFF.

Here the CDR3 reads CAISGDRSNQPQHF. The CDR3 DNA is TGTGCCATCAGTGGGGACAGAAGCAATCAGCCCCAGCATTTT. The V gene is TRBV10-3, the J gene TRBJ1-5; 7 bases fit TRBD1. Germline V gene sequence: CDR1 ENHRY, CDR2 SYGVKD. The CDR3 totals 14 residues. Trimming cost V 4 bases and J 1 base; bases outside gene matches: 1.

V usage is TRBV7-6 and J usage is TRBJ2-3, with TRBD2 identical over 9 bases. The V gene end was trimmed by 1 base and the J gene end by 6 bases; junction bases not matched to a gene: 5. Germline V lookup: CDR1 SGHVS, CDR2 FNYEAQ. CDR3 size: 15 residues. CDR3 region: CASSLGSGSSDTQYF. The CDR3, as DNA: TGTGCCAGCAGCTTAGGTAGCGGGAGTTCCGATACGCAGTATTTT.

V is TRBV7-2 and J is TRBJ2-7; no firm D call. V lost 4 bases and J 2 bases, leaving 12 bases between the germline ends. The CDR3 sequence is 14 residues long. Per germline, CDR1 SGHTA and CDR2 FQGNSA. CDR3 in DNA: TGTGCCAGCAGCTCTGGCTTTAACCCCTACGAGCAGTACTTC. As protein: CASSSGFNPYEQYF.

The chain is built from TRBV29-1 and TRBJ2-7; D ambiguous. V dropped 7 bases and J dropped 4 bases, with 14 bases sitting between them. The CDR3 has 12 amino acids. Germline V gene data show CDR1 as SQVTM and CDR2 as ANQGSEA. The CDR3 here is CSASPTGYEQYF. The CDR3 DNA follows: TGCAGCGCCAGCCCGACTGGGTACGAGCAGTACTTC.

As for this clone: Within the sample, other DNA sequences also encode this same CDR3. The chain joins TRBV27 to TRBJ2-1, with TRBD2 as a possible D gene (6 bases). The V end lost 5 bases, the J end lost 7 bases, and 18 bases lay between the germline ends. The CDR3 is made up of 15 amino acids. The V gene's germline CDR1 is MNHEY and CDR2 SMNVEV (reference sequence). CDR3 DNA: TGTGCCAGCAGTCTTCTACTAGCTGGGGGAAATGAGCAGTTCTTC. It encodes CASSLLLAGGNEQFF.

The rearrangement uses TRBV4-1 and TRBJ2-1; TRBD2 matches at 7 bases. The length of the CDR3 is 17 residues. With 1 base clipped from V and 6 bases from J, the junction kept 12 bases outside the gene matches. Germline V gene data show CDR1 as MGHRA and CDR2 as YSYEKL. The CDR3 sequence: CASSQVLALAAGNEQFF. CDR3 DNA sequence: TGCGCCAGCAGCCAAGTCCTTGCGCTAGCGGCAGGCAATGAGCAGTTCTTC.

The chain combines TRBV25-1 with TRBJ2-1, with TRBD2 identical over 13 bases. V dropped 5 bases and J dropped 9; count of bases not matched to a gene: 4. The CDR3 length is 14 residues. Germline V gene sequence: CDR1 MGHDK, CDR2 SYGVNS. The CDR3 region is CASSTSGRASEQFF. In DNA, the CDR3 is TGTGCCAGCAGTACTAGCGGGAGGGCCAGTGAGCAGTTCTTC.

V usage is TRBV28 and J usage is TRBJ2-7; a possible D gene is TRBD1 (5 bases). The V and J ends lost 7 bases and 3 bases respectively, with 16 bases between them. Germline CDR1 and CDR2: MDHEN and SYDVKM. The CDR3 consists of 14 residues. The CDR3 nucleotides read TGTGCCAGCACTACAAGGGGAAGTGGCTACGAGCAGTACTTC. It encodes CASTTRGSGYEQYF.

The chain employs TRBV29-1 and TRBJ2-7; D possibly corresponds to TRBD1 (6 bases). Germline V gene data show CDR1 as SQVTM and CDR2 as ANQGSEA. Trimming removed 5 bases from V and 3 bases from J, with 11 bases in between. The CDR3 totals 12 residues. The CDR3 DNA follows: TGCAGCGTTTTACAGGGCCTCTACGAGCAGTACTTC. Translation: CSVLQGLYEQYF.

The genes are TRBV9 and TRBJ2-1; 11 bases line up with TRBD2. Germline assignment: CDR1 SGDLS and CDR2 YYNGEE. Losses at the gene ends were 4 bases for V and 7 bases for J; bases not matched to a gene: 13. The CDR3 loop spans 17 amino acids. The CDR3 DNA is TGTGCCAGCAGCAGACCCTCCGGGACTAGCGGCAAAAATGAGCAGTTCTTC. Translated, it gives CASSRPSGTSGKNEQFF.

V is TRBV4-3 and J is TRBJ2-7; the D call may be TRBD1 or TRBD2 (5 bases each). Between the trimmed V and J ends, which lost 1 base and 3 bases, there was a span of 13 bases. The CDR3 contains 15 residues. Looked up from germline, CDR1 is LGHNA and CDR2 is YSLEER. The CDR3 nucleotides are TGCGCCAGCAGCCAAGGCCGAGGGGCGGTCTACGAGCAGTACTTC. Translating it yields CASSQGRGAVYEQYF.

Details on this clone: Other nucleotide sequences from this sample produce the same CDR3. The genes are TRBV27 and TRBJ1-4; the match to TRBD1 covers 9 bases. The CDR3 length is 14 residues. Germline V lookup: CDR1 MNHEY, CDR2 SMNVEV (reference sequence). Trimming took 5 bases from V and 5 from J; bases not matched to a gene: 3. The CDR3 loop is CASSLTGGNEKLFF. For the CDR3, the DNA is TGTGCCAGCAGTCTGACAGGGGGGAATGAAAAACTGTTTTTT.

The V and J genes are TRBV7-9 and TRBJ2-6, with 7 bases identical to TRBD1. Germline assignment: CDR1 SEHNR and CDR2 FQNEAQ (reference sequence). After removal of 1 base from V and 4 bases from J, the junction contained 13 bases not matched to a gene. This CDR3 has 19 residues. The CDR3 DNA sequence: TGTGCCAGCAGCTTAGGCACAGGGGCCGGGCTGGAGGGGGCCAACGTCCTGACTTTC. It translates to CASSLGTGAGLEGANVLTF.

This chain's CDR3 is CASSAPGLPNEKLFF. In nucleotides, the CDR3 is TGTGCCAGCAGCGCACCAGGGCTCCCTAATGAAAAACTGTTTTTT. J is TRBJ1-4 and V is TRBV11-2; possibly TRBD1 for D (5 bases). The length of the CDR3 is 15 residues. V dropped 5 bases and J dropped 3 bases, with 13 bases sitting between them. The germline CDR1 and CDR2 sequences are SGHAT and FQNNGV.

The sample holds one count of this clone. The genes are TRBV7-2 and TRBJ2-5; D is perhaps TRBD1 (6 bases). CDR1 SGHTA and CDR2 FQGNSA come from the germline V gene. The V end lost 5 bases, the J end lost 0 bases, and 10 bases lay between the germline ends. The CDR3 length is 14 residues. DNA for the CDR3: TGTGCCAGCAGCCGACGGACAGACCAAGAGACCCAGTACTTC. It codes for CASSRRTDQETQYF.

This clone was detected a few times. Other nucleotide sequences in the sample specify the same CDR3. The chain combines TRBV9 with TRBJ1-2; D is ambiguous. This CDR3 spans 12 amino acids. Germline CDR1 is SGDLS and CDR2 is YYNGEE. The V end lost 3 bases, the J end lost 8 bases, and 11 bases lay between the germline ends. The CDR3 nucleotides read TGTGCCAGCAGCGAGGGAGGAGGCGGCTACACCTTC. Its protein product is CASSEGGGGYTF.

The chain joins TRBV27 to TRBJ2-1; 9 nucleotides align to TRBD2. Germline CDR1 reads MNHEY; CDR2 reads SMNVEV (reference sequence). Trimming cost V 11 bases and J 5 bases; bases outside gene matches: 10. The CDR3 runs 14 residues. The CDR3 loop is CAVSEREADNEQFF. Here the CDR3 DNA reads TGTGCCGTCTCCGAGCGGGAGGCCGACAATGAGCAGTTCTTC.

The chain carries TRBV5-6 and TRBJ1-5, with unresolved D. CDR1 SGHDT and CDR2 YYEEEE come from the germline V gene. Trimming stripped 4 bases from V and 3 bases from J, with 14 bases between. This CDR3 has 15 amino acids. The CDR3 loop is CASSLSVRPNQPQHF. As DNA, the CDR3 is TGTGCCAGCAGCCTGTCCGTCAGGCCCAATCAGCCCCAGCATTTT.